The T cell receptor beta chain described here comes from a study of T cell responses to AZD1222 COVID-19 vaccine. The study pooled second doses at about 4 or about 12 weeks. Notes on this clone: Its specificity is not known.

Overall study findings and caveats: The study found Spike-specific TCR breadth and depth rose after two AZD1222 doses. Repertoire sampling was restricted to post-peak T cell response timepoints.

Trimming removed 7 bases from V and 6 bases from J; junction bases left unmatched: 9. Germline CDR1 SNHLY, CDR2 FYNNEI. There are 15 residues in the CDR3. Sequencing used immunoSEQ multiplex PCR; TCRdb keeps in-frame clones, though not all of them. The sample has tens of thousands of clones; around 90% are singletons. The chain joins TRBV2 to TRBJ2-4; 10 bases are shared with TRBD2. This TCR was recovered from an adult who received the AZD1222 COVID-19 vaccine. The sequencing used peripheral blood, collected 28 days after the second AZD1222 dose. The CDR3 region has the DNA TGTGCCAGCACCATAGCGGGGGGCCCCCGAAACATTCAGTACTTC. Its protein is CASTIAGGPRNIQYF.